A single sample is the source of the 3 T cell receptor beta chains below, sequenced in a study of CD8 T cells in ankylosing spondylitis. TCRdb reprocessed the 5' RACE reads with MiXCR, giving one entry per CDR3 protein. This table holds some 200,000 distinct CDR3 sequences, about 13% found once. Sequences were obtained from blood, either unsorted or a sorted T cell fraction (not recorded which). Receptor source: a male donor with ankylosing spondylitis or in good health (not recorded which).

The J gene is TRBJ2-3, the V gene TRBV7-2; D unclear. The CDR3 contains 17 residues. Germline CDR1 and CDR2: SGHTA and FQGNSA. Trimming took 1 base from V and 2 from J, leaving 16 bases between them. The chain's CDR3 is CASSLGPFTGITDTQYF. The CDR3 bases are TGTGCCAGCAGCTTAGGCCCCTTCACCGGCATCACAGATACGCAGTATTTT. The full variable domain, rest sourced from reference TRBV7-2 and TRBJ2-3, is GAGVSQSPSNKVTEKGKDVELRCDPISGHTALYWYRQSLGQGLEFLIYFQGNSAPDKSGLPSDRFSAERTGGSVSTLTIQRTQQEDSAVYLCASSLGPFTGITDTQYFGPGTRLTVL.

This clonotype was seen repeatedly, ten times or more. The chain couples TRBV5-1 to TRBJ2-1; 7 bases align to TRBD2. Germline assignment: CDR1 SGHRS and CDR2 YFSETQ. V was clipped by 5 bases and J by 2 bases; unmatched bases: 7. CDR3 size: 15 residues. The CDR3 DNA follows: TGCGCCAGCAGGGGTGAACTAGCGCCCTACAATGAGCAGTTCTTC. This codes for CASRGELAPYNEQFF.

Many counts were recorded for this clonotype. The chain combines TRBV4-2 with TRBJ2-7; 11 nucleotides line up with TRBD2. With V trimmed by 2 bases and J by 0 bases, 3 bases remained unmatched. Germline CDR1 is LGHNA and CDR2 is YNFKEQ. CDR3 length: 16 residues. The CDR3 loop is CASSQPGTSGSYEQYF. In DNA, the CDR3 is TGTGCCAGCAGCCAACCAGGGACTAGCGGCTCCTACGAGCAGTACTTC.